This T cell receptor (beta chain) came from a study of T cell repertoires in cytomegalovirus infection. On this clonotype: A read error may produce the germline difference seen at one junction end.

In TCRdb, the reads were re-called with MiXCR into one record per CDR3 protein. The sample holds about 490,000 distinct CDR3 sequences; approximately 15% are singletons and the top ten take roughly 25%. The CDR3 loop spans 13 amino acids. Germline CDR1 is SGHRS and CDR2 is YFSETQ. What was sequenced was CD8+ T cells from PBMCs. This TCR came from a human donor in good health (CMV status not recorded). Some clones in this sample may be carry-over from other donors' samples. V is TRBV5-1 and J is TRBJ2-5, with 8 bases lining up with TRBD1. The CDR3 DNA reads as TGCGCCTGCAGCTTGACAGGGGTGGAGACCCAGTACTTC. Translating gives CACSLTGVETQYF.